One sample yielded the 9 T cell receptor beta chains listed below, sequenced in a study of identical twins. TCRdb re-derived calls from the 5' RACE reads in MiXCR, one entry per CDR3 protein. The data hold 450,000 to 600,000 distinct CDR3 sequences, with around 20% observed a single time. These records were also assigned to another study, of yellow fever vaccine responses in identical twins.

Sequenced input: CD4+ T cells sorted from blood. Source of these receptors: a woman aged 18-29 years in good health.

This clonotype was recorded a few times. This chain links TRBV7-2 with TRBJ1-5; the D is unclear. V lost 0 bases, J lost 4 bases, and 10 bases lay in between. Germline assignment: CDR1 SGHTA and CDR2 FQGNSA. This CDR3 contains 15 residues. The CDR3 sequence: CASSLAGLGNQPQHF. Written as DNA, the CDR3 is TGTGCCAGCAGCTTAGCAGGGCTGGGTAATCAGCCCCAGCATTTT.

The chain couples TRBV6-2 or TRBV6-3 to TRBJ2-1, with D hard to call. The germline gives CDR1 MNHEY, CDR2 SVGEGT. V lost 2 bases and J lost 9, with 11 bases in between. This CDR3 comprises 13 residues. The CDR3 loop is CASSYVLLSEQFF. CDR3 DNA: TGTGCCAGCAGTTACGTCCTATTAAGTGAGCAGTTCTTC.

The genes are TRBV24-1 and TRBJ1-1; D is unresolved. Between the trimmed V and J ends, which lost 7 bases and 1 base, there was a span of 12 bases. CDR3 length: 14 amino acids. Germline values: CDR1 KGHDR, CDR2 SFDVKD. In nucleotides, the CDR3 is TGTGCCACCAGCAAATCGCCGGGGAACACTGAAGCTTTCTTT. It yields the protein CATSKSPGNTEAFF.

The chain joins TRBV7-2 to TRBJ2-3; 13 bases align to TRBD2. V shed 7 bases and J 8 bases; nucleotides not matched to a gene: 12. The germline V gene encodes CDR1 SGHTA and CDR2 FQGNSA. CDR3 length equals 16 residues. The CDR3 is CASNSETSGRWGTQYF. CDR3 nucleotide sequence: TGTGCCAGCAACTCGGAGACTAGCGGGAGGTGGGGTACGCAGTATTTT.

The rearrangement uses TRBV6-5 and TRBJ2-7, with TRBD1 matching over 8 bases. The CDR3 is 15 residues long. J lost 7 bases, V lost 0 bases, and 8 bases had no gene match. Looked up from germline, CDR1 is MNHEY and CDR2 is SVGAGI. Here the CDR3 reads CASSYSPGTGGEQYF. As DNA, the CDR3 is TGTGCCAGCAGTTACTCTCCCGGGACAGGAGGTGAGCAGTACTTC.

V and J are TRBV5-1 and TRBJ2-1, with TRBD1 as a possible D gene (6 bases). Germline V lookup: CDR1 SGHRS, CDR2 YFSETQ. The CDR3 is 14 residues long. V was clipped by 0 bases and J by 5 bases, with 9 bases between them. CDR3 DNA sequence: TGCGCCAGCAGCTTGGTTCAGGGGAACAATGAGCAGTTCTTC. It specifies CASSLVQGNNEQFF. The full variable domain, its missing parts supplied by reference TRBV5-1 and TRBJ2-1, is KAGVTQTPRYLIKTRGQQVTLSCSPISGHRSVSWYQQTPGQGLQFLFEYFSETQRNKGNFPGRFSGRQFSNSRSEMNVSTLELGDSALYLCASSLVQGNNEQFFGPGTRLTVL.

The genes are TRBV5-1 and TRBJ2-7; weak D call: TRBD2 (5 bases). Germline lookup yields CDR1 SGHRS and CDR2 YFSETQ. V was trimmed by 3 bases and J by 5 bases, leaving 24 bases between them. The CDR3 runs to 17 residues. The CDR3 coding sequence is TGCGCCAGCAGCTCGCTTTCCCAGGACCGGGGTCCCCACGAGCAGTACTTC. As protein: CASSSLSQDRGPHEQYF.

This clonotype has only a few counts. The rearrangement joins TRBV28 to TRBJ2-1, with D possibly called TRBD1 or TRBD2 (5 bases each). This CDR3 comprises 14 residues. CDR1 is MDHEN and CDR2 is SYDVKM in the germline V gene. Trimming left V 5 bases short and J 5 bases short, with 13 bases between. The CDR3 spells CASSIQGGHNEQFF. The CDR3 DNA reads TGTGCCAGCAGTATCCAGGGCGGGCACAATGAGCAGTTCTTC.

The CDR3 DNA reads as TGTGCCATCAGTCTAATGGGAGATACGCAGTATTTT. Its protein is CAISLMGDTQYF. This chain uses TRBV10-3 with TRBJ2-3; the D is unclear. V was clipped by 5 bases and J by 5 bases, with 8 bases between them. The CDR3 is made up of 12 amino acids. CDR1 ENHRY and CDR2 SYGVKD come from the germline V gene.